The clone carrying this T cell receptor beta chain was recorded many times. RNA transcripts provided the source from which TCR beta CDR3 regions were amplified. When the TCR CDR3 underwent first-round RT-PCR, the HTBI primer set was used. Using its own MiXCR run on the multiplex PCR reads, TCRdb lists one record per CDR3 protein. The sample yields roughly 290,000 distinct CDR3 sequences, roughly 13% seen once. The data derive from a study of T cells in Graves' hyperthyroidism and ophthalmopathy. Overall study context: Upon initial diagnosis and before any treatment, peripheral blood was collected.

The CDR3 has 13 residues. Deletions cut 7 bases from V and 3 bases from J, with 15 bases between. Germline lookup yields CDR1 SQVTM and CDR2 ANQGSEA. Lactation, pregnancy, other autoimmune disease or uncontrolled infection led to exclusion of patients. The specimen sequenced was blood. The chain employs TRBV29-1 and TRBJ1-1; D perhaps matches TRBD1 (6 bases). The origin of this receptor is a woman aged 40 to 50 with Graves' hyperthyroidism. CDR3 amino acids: CSAEGGSDTEAFF. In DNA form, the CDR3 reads TGCAGCGCTGAGGGGGGGAGCGACACTGAAGCTTTCTTT.